The source of this TCR beta chain is a study of control samples from healthy donors and cancer patients. The method was immunoSEQ multiplex PCR; TCRdb's version includes in-frame clones alone and lacks a portion of them. Of about 60,000 clones listed, over 75% are singletons. The CDR3 totals 15 residues. The V end lost 7 bases, the J end lost 5 bases, and 20 bases lay between the germline ends. CDR1 MNHEY and CDR2 SVGAGI come from the germline V gene. This rearrangement joins TRBV6-5 to TRBJ1-2, with D possibly being TRBD1 (5 bases). The sequence was obtained from a woman aged 45-59 years with colorectal cancer. The material sequenced was PBMCs. CDR3 residues: CASKIFLAGQYGYTF. In DNA, the CDR3 is TGTGCCAGCAAGATTTTTTTGGCAGGGCAATATGGCTACACCTTC.